Included here is one TCR beta chain sequence, with context. Antigen specificity is unknown. The sample comes from a study of T cell responses to AZD1222 COVID-19 vaccine. Study results and limitations: An increase in Spike-specific TCR breadth and depth was observed after two AZD1222 doses. Regions 160-218 and 743-854 held dominance among vaccine-associated CD4 TCRs, which spanned spike. Repertoires were obtained only post-peak T cell response.

Repertoires were generated with immunoSEQ multiplex PCR, while TCRdb's copy carries only in-frame clones and drops some. The data show about 130,000 clones, 75% to 95% seen once. The sample here was peripheral blood, taken on day 0 of AZD1222 vaccination. This sequence originates from an adult in good health.

The CDR3 DNA follows: TGTGCCAGCAGTACCGGGACAGCAATCCTCTACGAGCAGTACTTC. Translated, it gives CASSTGTAILYEQYF. This sequence joins TRBV6-5 and TRBJ2-7; 7 nucleotides align to TRBD1. The CDR3 has 15 residues. The V gene end was trimmed by 5 bases and the J gene end by 3 bases; junction bases not matched to a gene: 10. Looked up from germline, CDR1 is MNHEY and CDR2 is SVGAGI.